The 32 T cell receptor beta chains given below trace back to one sample, sequenced in a study of blood T cell repertoires in COVID-19. Assay: immunoSEQ multiplex PCR; the TCRdb copy retains only in-frame clones and omits some. The sample includes about 280,000 clones, approximately 83% of them seen just once. What was sequenced was peripheral blood. The receptors were gathered from a woman in her twenties or thirties who had recovered from COVID-19.

The chain has TRBV5-1 and TRBJ2-7; TRBD2 might be the D (5 bases). The CDR3 is made up of 13 amino acids. Germline CDR1 reads SGHRS; CDR2 reads YFSETQ. V lost 0 bases and J lost 6, with 10 bases in between. The CDR3 DNA sequence: TGCGCCAGCAGCTTGGCCATCGGAGGCGAGCAGTACTTC. It encodes CASSLAIGGEQYF.

V and J are TRBV14 and TRBJ2-3, with TRBD1 identical over 7 bases. CDR3 length equals 15 residues. CDR1 and CDR2 from the germline V gene are SGHDN and FVKESK. J was trimmed by 5 bases and V by 4 bases; bases with no gene match: 9. The chain's CDR3 is CASSLPGQRQDTQYF. DNA of the CDR3: TGTGCCAGCAGCCTCCCGGGACAGCGTCAAGATACGCAGTATTTT.

This clone was recorded only once. J is TRBJ1-5 and V is TRBV7-8; maybe TRBD1 (6 bases). This CDR3 region has 15 residues. Germline V gives CDR1 SGHVS, CDR2 FQNEAQ. V lost 5 bases, J lost 0 bases, and 11 bases lay in between. CDR3: CASSEQGFSNQPQHF. DNA of the CDR3: TGTGCCAGCAGCGAACAGGGCTTTAGCAATCAGCCCCAGCATTTT.

This sequence joins TRBV7-2 and TRBJ2-5; the match to TRBD2 covers 15 bases. The CDR3 has 16 residues. Germline V gives CDR1 SGHTA, CDR2 FQGNSA. Germline trimming cut 5 bases from V and 5 bases from J; bases unmatched to any gene: 6. The CDR3 loop reads CASSTRTSGRGETQYF. For the CDR3, the DNA is TGTGCCAGCAGCACCCGGACTAGCGGGAGGGGGGAGACCCAGTACTTC.

CDR3 in amino acids: CASSIFAGNSPLHF. CDR3 DNA sequence: TGTGCCAGTAGTATCTTTGCAGGGAATTCACCCCTCCACTTT. The rearrangement joins TRBV19 to TRBJ1-6, with D tentatively TRBD1 (5 bases). V was cut by 3 bases and J by 7 bases, with 10 bases left in between. CDR1 is LNHDA and CDR2 is SQIVND in the germline V gene (reference sequence). This CDR3 contains 14 residues.

This clone was counted once. The CDR3 DNA reads TGTGCCAGCAGCCCCTTGACAGGGTACGAGACCCAGTACTTC. It encodes CASSPLTGYETQYF. The V gene is TRBV7-3, the J gene TRBJ2-5; 7 bases line up with TRBD1. J was trimmed by 5 bases and V by 5 bases; bases with no gene match: 8. The CDR3 is 14 amino acids. Germline-derived CDR1 and CDR2 are SGHTA and FQGTGA.

The rearrangement links TRBV27 to TRBJ2-2; 10 nucleotides align to TRBD2. V shed 6 bases and J 4 bases; nucleotides not matched to a gene: 5. This CDR3 contains 15 residues. The germline V gene encodes CDR1 MNHEY and CDR2 SMNVEV (reference sequence). The CDR3 coding sequence is TGTGCCAGCAGGCCAGCGGGAGGGCCCACCGGGGAGCTGTTTTTT. Protein: CASRPAGGPTGELFF.

This clone was seen a few times. The chain has TRBV19 and TRBJ2-1, with a possible D match to TRBD1 (6 bases). The CDR3 has 16 residues. The V end lost 4 bases, the J end lost 7 bases, and 20 bases lay between the germline ends. Germline V gene sequence: CDR1 LNHDA, CDR2 SQIVND (reference sequence). The CDR3 nucleotides are TGTGCCAGTAGTACGCCTCGTGGGGCGAGGGGGAATGAGCAGTTCTTC. Translation gives CASSTPRGARGNEQFF.

This clone was counted a single time. This rearrangement joins TRBV5-1 to TRBJ1-2; D not certain. V shed 4 bases and J shed 4 bases, with 20 bases lying between them. Germline V gene data show CDR1 as SGHRS and CDR2 as YFSETQ. The CDR3 consists of 16 residues. CDR3 in amino acids: CASSPETPVDFYGYTF. CDR3 nucleotides: TGCGCCAGCAGCCCGGAGACCCCTGTGGACTTCTATGGCTACACCTTC. The variable domain in full, completed from reference TRBV5-1 and TRBJ1-2, reads KAGVTQTPRYLIKTRGQQVTLSCSPISGHRSVSWYQQTPGQGLQFLFEYFSETQRNKGNFPGRFSGRQFSNSRSEMNVSTLELGDSALYLCASSPETPVDFYGYTFGSGTRLTVV.

The chain carries TRBV19 and TRBJ2-3, with a tentative D call TRBD1 (5 bases). The germline V gene has CDR1 LNHDA and CDR2 SQIVND (reference sequence). The V end was cut by 1 base, the J end by 1 base, with 15 bases between. This CDR3 comprises 17 residues. The CDR3 sequence: CASSIGADIVGTDTQYF. The CDR3 coding sequence is TGTGCCAGTAGTATAGGCGCGGACATAGTGGGCACAGATACGCAGTATTTT.

This chain uses TRBV9 with TRBJ2-2; D remains ambiguous. V lost 7 bases and J lost 4, with 11 bases in between. This CDR3 comprises 13 residues. Germline assignment: CDR1 SGDLS and CDR2 YYNGEE. The CDR3 DNA reads TGTGCCAGCGGCCTCGCGGCCACCGGGGAGCTGTTTTTT. Residues: CASGLAATGELFF.

This chain uses TRBV5-1 with TRBJ1-1; perhaps TRBD1 as D (5 bases). The germline CDR1 and CDR2 sequences are SGHRS and YFSETQ. The CDR3 has 14 amino acids. V shed 4 bases and J shed 0 bases, with 10 bases lying between them. The CDR3, as DNA: TGCGCCAGCAGCGACCTGACAGTGAACACTGAAGCTTTCTTT. Protein: CASSDLTVNTEAFF.

This chain uses TRBV19 with TRBJ1-1, with TRBD1 matching 7 bases. Germline V gene data show CDR1 as LNHDA and CDR2 as SQIVND (reference sequence). The CDR3 is 13 residues long. The trim removed 7 bases at V and 6 bases at J, leaving 8 bases unmatched. The CDR3 is CASIGKGASEAFF. In DNA, the CDR3 is TGTGCCAGTATTGGGAAGGGGGCCTCTGAAGCTTTCTTT. Based on the CDR3 plus reference TRBV19 and TRBJ1-1, the full variable domain is DGGITQSPKYLFRKEGQNVTLSCEQNLNHDAMYWYRQDPGQGLRLIYYSQIVNDFQKGDIAEGYSVSREKKESFPLTVTSAQKNPTAFYLCASIGKGASEAFFGQGTRLTVV.

The chain carries TRBV25-1 and TRBJ1-3; D call uncertain. Trimming took off 2 bases at V and 0 bases at J, with 8 bases between the two ends. The CDR3 runs to 15 residues. Per the germline V gene, CDR1 is MGHDK and CDR2 is SYGVNS. CDR3 loop: CASSERAISGNTIYF. The CDR3, as DNA: TGTGCCAGCAGTGAAAGAGCGATCTCTGGAAACACCATATATTTT.

Only one count was recorded for this clone. This chain connects TRBV7-2 to TRBJ1-5, with a weak D call TRBD1 (6 bases). Looked up from germline, CDR1 is SGHTA and CDR2 is FQGNSA. This CDR3 has 16 residues. The ends were cut back, 5 bases at V and 7 bases at J, with 21 bases in the middle. The CDR3 reads CASSQGGRGMGQPQHF. Written as DNA, the CDR3 is TGTGCCAGCAGCCAAGGGGGGCGGGGGATGGGACAGCCCCAGCATTTT.

V and J are TRBV28 and TRBJ1-5; D perhaps matches TRBD1 (5 bases). Trimming left V 3 bases short and J 2 bases short, with 11 bases between. This CDR3 region has 15 residues. CDR1 MDHEN and CDR2 SYDVKM come from the germline V gene. Here the CDR3 reads CASSFQGMGNQPQHF. In nucleotides, the CDR3 is TGTGCCAGCAGTTTTCAGGGTATGGGCAATCAGCCCCAGCATTTT.

The rearrangement links TRBV19 to TRBJ1-1, with TRBD1 matching over 8 bases. CDR1 and CDR2 from the germline V gene are LNHDA and SQIVND (reference sequence). The CDR3 has 13 residues. V dropped 10 bases and J dropped 3; count of bases not matched to a gene: 7. CDR3 DNA sequence: TGTGCCACCCAGACAGGGGCATACACTGAAGCTTTCTTT. This encodes CATQTGAYTEAFF.

The chain employs TRBV30 and TRBJ1-2; 8 bases agree with TRBD1. V lost 2 bases to trimming and J lost 8 bases; unmatched junction nucleotides: 7. The CDR3 runs 13 residues. The V gene's germline CDR1 is GTSNPN and CDR2 SVGIG (reference sequence). The DNA for the CDR3 is TGTGCCTGGAGTCCTGGACAGGGTGTAGGCTACACCTTC. Residues: CAWSPGQGVGYTF.

This clone was observed a handful of times. The genes are TRBV10-3 and TRBJ2-7, with 12 nucleotides matching TRBD2. V shed 3 bases and J 2 bases; nucleotides not matched to a gene: 2. CDR1 is ENHRY and CDR2 is SYGVKD in the germline V gene. CDR3 length: 15 amino acids. The CDR3 sequence is CAISEGTSGPYEQYF. The CDR3 nucleotides read TGTGCCATCAGTGAAGGGACTAGCGGGCCCTACGAGCAGTACTTC.

This chain uses TRBV7-9 with TRBJ2-1, with D possibly TRBD2 on 6 matching bases. This CDR3 region has 17 residues. Trimming took off 5 bases at V and 0 bases at J, with 17 bases between the two ends. Germline CDR1 and CDR2: SEHNR and FQNEAQ (reference sequence). CDR3 nucleotides: TGTGCCAGCAGCCGCAGGAGGGAGGTAGGCTCCTACAATGAGCAGTTCTTC. Translated: CASSRRREVGSYNEQFF.

Regarding this clone: This CDR3 is also generated by other DNA sequences in the sample. The gene calls are TRBV5-1 and TRBJ2-2; 10 bases map to TRBD1. The ends lost 3 bases at V and 2 bases at J; junction bases unmatched: 1. CDR1 SGHRS and CDR2 YFSETQ come from the germline V gene. This CDR3 comprises 15 residues. The CDR3 spells CASSWDRGNTGELFF. The CDR3, as DNA: TGCGCCAGCAGCTGGGACAGGGGCAACACCGGGGAGCTGTTTTTT.

This sequence joins TRBV19 and TRBJ1-2; D gene unclear. The V end lost 7 bases, the J end lost 0 bases, and 15 bases lay between the germline ends. Germline CDR1 reads LNHDA; CDR2 reads SQIVND (reference sequence). The CDR3 spans 15 residues. The DNA for the CDR3 is TGTGCCAGTACCCCTCCGGGAGCGTCTAACTATGGCTACACCTTC. It is translated as CASTPPGASNYGYTF.

The rearrangement uses TRBV9 and TRBJ2-1, with TRBD2 matching 14 bases. CDR3 size: 15 residues. The germline V gene has CDR1 SGDLS and CDR2 YYNGEE. The junction had 6 bases not matched to a gene; V was cut back by 3 bases and J by 10 bases. CDR3 DNA: TGTGCCAGCAGCGCAGAGGGACTAGCGGGAGTAGAGCAGTTCTTC. Translating gives CASSAEGLAGVEQFF.

This clone turned up a few times. The CDR3 here is CASSWGTGGEETEAFF. The CDR3 bases are TGTGCCAGTAGTTGGGGGACAGGGGGCGAAGAAACTGAAGCTTTCTTT. The chain has TRBV19 and TRBJ1-1; 12 positions agree with TRBD1. J was trimmed by 5 bases and V by 5 bases; bases with no gene match: 9. The V gene's germline CDR1 is LNHDA and CDR2 SQIVND (reference sequence). The CDR3 length is 16 residues. The full variable domain, completed using reference TRBV19 and TRBJ1-1, is DGGITQSPKYLFRKEGQNVTLSCEQNLNHDAMYWYRQDPGQGLRLIYYSQIVNDFQKGDIAEGYSVSREKKESFPLTVTSAQKNPTAFYLCASSWGTGGEETEAFFGQGTRLTVV.

V and J are TRBV5-1 and TRBJ1-1; D is possibly TRBD1 (6 bases). The germline gives CDR1 SGHRS, CDR2 YFSETQ. The CDR3 loop spans 13 amino acids. Trimming removed 5 bases from V and 1 base from J, with 9 bases in between. This CDR3 reads CASRPTGNTEAFF. CDR3 sequence (DNA): TGCGCCAGCAGGCCGACAGGGAACACTGAAGCTTTCTTT.

This clone was detected a few times. The gene calls are TRBV2 and TRBJ2-7; weak D call: TRBD2 (5 bases). The CDR3 extends over 14 amino acids. Trimming removed 0 bases at V and 4 bases at J, with 10 bases between. The germline V gene has CDR1 SNHLY and CDR2 FYNNEI. The CDR3 reads CASSEARAGYEQYF. The CDR3, as DNA: TGTGCCAGCAGTGAAGCGCGGGCTGGGTACGAGCAGTACTTC.

The chain couples TRBV5-6 to TRBJ2-3; 7 bases fit TRBD2. Germline values: CDR1 SGHDT, CDR2 YYEEEE. This CDR3 region has 16 residues. The J segment lost 3 bases and the V segment lost 0 bases, leaving 7 bases of the junction unmatched. The CDR3 sequence is CASSLDLGGRTDTQYF. The DNA for the CDR3 is TGTGCCAGCAGCTTGGACCTCGGCGGGAGAACAGATACGCAGTATTTT.

Ten or more counts support this clone. The chain recombines TRBV6-1 with TRBJ2-7; a weak D match, TRBD1 (6 bases). The V end lost 1 base, the J end lost 2 bases, and 12 bases lay between the germline ends. The germline V gene encodes CDR1 MNHNS and CDR2 SASEGT. The CDR3 loop spans 15 amino acids. The CDR3 DNA follows: TGTGCCAGCAGTGAAGGCGCAGGGACAACCTACGAGCAGTACTTC. Translated, it gives CASSEGAGTTYEQYF.

J is TRBJ1-3 and V is TRBV20-1, with a tentative D call TRBD1 (5 bases). Trimming cost V 3 bases and J 0 bases, with 9 bases left between them. Germline CDR1 reads DFQATT; CDR2 reads SNEGSKA (reference sequence). This CDR3 region has 14 residues. CDR3 DNA sequence: TGCAGTGCTAGTGACGGACACTCTGGAAACACCATATATTTT. This codes for CSASDGHSGNTIYF.

This chain connects TRBV4-3 to TRBJ2-1; no definite D call. The CDR3 contains 15 residues. V dropped 0 bases and J dropped 0 bases, with 6 bases sitting between them. Germline V gives CDR1 LGHNA, CDR2 YSLEER. CDR3 in amino acids: CASSQEKLSYNEQFF. DNA of the CDR3: TGCGCCAGCAGCCAAGAGAAGCTCTCCTACAATGAGCAGTTCTTC.

J is TRBJ2-1 and V is TRBV19, with 9 bases matching TRBD2. The CDR3 is 17 amino acids. After removal of 4 bases from V and 1 base from J, the junction contained 8 bases not matched to a gene. CDR1 is LNHDA and CDR2 is SQIVND in the germline V gene (reference sequence). CDR3 residues: CASSSLIAGESYNEQFF. The CDR3 nucleotides are TGTGCCAGTAGTAGTTTAATAGCGGGAGAGTCCTACAATGAGCAGTTCTTC.

In this sample, this clone turned up a few times. The V and J genes are TRBV11-2 and TRBJ1-2, with D perhaps matching TRBD1 (5 bases). Deletions cut 5 bases from V and 8 bases from J, with 15 bases between. CDR3 size: 13 residues. CDR1 is SGHAT and CDR2 is FQNNGV in the germline V gene. CDR3 region: CASSTDSVRGYTF. CDR3 DNA: TGTGCCAGCAGCACCGACAGTGTGCGCGGCTACACCTTC.